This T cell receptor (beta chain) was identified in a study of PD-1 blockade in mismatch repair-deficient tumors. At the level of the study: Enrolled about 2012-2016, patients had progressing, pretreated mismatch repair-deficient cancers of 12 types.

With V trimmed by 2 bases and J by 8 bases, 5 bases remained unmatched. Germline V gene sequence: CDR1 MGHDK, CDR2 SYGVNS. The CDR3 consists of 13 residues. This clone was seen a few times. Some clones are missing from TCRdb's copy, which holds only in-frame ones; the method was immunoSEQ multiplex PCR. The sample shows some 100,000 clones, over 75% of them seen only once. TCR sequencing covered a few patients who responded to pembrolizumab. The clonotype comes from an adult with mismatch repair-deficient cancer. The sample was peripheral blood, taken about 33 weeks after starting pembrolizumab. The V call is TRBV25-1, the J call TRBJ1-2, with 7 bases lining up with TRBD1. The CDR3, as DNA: TGTGCCAGCAGTGAAGGGACAGCACACGGCTACACCTTC. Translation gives CASSEGTAHGYTF.